This T cell receptor beta chain was sequenced during a study of blood T cell repertoires in COVID-19. The protocol was immunoSEQ multiplex PCR, while the TCRdb copy is restricted to in-frame clones and leaves out a portion. The table lists hundreds of thousands of clones, around 81% of them singletons. The CDR3 runs to 15 residues. Germline assignment: CDR1 LNHDA and CDR2 SQIVND (reference sequence). Trimming took off 0 bases at V and 0 bases at J, with 6 bases between the two ends. The sample consisted of PBMCs or T cells enriched from blood (not recorded which). This sequence joins TRBV19 and TRBJ1-3, with D unresolved. This clonotype originated in a man aged 30 to 45 with acute COVID-19. CDR3 DNA sequence: TGTGCCAGTAGTATAGACAGTTCCTCTGGAAACACCATATATTTT. Protein product: CASSIDSSSGNTIYF.